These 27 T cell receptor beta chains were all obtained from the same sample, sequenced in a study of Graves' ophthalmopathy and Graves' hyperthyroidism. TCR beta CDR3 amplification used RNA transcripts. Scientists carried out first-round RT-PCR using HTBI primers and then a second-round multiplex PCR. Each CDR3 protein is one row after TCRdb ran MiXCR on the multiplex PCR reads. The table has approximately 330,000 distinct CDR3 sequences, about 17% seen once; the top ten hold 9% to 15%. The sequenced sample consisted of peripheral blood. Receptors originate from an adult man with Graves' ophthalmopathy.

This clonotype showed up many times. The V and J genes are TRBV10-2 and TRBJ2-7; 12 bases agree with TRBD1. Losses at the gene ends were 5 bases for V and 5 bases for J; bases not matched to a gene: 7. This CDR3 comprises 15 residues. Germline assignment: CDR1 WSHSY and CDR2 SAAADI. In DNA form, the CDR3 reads TGCGCCAGCAGTCAAACCGGGACAGGGGGCGACGAGCAGTACTTC. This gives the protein CASSQTGTGGDEQYF.

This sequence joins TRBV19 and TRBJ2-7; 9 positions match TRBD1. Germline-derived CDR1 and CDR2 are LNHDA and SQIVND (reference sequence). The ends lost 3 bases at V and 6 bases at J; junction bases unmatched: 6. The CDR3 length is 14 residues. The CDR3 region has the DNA TGTGCCAGTAGTATCAAACAGGGGGCCGGCGAGCAGTACTTC. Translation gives CASSIKQGAGEQYF.

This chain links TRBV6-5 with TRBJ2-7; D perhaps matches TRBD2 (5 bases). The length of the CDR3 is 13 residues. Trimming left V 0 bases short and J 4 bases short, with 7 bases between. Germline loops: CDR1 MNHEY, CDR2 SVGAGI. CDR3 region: CASSYSEVYEQYF. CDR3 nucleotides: TGTGCCAGCAGTTACTCGGAGGTATACGAGCAGTACTTC.

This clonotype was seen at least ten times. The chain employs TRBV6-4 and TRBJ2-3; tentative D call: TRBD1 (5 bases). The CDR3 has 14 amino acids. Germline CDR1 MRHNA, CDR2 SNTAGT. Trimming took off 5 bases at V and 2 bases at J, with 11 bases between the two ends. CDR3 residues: CASSRGGFTDTQYF. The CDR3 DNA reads TGTGCCAGCAGTAGGGGTGGATTCACAGATACGCAGTATTTT.

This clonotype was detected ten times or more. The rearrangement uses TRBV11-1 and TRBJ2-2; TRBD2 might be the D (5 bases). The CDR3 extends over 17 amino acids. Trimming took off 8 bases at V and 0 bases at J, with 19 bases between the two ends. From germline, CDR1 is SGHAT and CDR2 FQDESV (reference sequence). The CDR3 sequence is CASEARSMGANTGELFF. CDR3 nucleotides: TGTGCCAGCGAGGCCCGGAGTATGGGAGCGAACACCGGGGAGCTGTTTTTT.

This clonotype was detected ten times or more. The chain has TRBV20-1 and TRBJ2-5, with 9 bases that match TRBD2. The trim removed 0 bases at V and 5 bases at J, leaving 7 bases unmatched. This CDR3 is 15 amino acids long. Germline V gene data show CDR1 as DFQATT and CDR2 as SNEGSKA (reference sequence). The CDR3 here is CSAREPTSGGETQYF. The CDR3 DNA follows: TGCAGTGCTAGAGAACCGACTAGCGGAGGCGAGACCCAGTACTTC.

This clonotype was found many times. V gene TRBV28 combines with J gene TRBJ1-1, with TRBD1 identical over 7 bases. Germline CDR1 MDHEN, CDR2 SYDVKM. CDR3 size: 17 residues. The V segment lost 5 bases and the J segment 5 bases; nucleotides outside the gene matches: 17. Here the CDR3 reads CASSTSGGPSMITEAFF. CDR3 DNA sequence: TGTGCCAGCAGTACTTCAGGGGGACCTTCGATGATTACTGAAGCTTTCTTT.

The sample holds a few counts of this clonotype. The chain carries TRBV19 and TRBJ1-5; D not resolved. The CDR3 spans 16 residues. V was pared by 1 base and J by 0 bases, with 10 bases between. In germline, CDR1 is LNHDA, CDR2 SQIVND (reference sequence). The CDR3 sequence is CASSIGGVSSNQPQHF. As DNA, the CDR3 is TGTGCCAGTAGTATAGGTGGGGTTTCTAGCAATCAGCCCCAGCATTTT.

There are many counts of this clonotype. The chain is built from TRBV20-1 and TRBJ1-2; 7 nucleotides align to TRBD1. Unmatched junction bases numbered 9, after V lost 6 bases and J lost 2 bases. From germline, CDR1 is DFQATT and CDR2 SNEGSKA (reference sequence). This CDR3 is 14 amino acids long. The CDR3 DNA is TGCAGTGCCAAGACGAACAGGGGAAACTATGGCTACACCTTC. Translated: CSAKTNRGNYGYTF.

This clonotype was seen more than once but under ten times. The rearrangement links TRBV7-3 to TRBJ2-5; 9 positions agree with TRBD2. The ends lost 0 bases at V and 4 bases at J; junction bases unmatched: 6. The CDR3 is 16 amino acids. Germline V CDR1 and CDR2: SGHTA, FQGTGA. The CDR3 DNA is TGTGCCAGCAGCTTAACACGCGGGGGGGCGAGAGAGACCCAGTACTTC. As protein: CASSLTRGGARETQYF.

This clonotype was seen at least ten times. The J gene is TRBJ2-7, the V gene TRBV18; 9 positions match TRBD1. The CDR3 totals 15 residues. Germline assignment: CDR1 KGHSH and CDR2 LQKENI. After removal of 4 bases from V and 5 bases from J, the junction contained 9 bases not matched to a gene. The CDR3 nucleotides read TGTGCCAGCTCACTATCGGGACAGGGTTCCCACGAGCAGTACTTC. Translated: CASSLSGQGSHEQYF.

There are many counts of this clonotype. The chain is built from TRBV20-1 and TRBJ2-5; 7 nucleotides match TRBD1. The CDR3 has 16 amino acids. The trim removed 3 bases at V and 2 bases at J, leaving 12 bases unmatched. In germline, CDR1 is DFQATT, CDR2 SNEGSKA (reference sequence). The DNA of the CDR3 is TGCAGTGCTAGCCAAACAGGGGCCTCGCGACAAGAGACCCAGTACTTC. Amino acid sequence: CSASQTGASRQETQYF.

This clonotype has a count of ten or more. CDR3 DNA sequence: TGTGCCAGCACCGAGCGGGCAGGCCTATTCGAAGCTTTCTTT. Translating it yields CASTERAGLFEAFF. The chain joins TRBV2 to TRBJ1-1; no reliable D call. Germline CDR1 SNHLY, CDR2 FYNNEI. V lost 7 bases to trimming and J lost 8 bases, with 20 bases between them. CDR3 length: 14 amino acids.

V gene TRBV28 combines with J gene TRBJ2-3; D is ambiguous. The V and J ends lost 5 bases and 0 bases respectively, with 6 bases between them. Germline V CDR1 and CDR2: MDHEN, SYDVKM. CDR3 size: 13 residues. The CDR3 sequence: CASSSPSTDTQYF. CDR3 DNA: TGTGCCAGCAGTAGTCCTAGCACAGATACGCAGTATTTT. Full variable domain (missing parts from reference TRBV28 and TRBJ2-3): DVKVTQSSRYLVKRTGEKVFLECVQDMDHENMFWYRQDPGLGLRLIYFSYDVKMKEKGDIPEGYSVSREKKERFSLILESASTNQTSMYLCASSSPSTDTQYFGPGTRLTVL.

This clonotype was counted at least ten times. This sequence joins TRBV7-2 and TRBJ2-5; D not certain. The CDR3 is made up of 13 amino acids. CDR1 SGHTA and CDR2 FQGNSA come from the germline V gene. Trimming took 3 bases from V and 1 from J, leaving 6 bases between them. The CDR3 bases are TGTGCCAGCAGCTTCCAAATCCAAGAGACCCAGTACTTC. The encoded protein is CASSFQIQETQYF.

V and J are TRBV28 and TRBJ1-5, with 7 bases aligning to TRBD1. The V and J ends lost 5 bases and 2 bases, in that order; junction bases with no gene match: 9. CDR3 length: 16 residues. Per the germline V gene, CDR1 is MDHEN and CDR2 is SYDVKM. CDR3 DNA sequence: TGTGCCAGCAGTCCTTATGCCGGACAGGGCAATCAGCCCCAGCATTTT. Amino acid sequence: CASSPYAGQGNQPQHF.

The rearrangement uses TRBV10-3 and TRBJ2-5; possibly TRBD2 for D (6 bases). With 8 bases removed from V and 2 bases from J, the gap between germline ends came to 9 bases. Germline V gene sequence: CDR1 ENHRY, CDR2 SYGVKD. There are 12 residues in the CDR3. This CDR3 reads CAIGTPQETQYF. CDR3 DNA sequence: TGTGCCATCGGGACTCCACAAGAGACCCAGTACTTC.

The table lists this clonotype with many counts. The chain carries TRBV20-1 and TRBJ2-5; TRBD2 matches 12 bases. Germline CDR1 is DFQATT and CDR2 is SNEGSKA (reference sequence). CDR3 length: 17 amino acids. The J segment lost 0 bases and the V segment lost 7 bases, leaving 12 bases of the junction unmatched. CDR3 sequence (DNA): TGCAGTGGCCTACTAGCGGGAGGAGTCGGGTACCAAGAGACCCAGTACTTC. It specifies CSGLLAGGVGYQETQYF.

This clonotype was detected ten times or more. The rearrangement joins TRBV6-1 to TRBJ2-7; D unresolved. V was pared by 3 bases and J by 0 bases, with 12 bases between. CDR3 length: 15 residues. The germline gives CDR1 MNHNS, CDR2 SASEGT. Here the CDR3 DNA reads TGTGCCAGCAGTGATTTAGCAGAAAGCTCCTACGAGCAGTACTTC. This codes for CASSDLAESSYEQYF.

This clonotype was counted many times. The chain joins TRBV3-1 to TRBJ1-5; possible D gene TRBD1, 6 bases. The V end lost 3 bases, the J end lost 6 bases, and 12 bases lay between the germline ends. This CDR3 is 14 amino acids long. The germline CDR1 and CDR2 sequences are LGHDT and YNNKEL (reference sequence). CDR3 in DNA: TGTGCCAGCAGCCATTCGGGGGGCCGTCAGCCCCAGCATTTT. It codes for CASSHSGGRQPQHF.

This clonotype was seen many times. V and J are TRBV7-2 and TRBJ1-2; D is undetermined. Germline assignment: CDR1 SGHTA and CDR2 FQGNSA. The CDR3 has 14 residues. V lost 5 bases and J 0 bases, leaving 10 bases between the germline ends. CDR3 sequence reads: CASSVSPANYGYTF. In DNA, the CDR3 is TGTGCCAGCAGCGTTTCCCCGGCTAACTATGGCTACACCTTC.

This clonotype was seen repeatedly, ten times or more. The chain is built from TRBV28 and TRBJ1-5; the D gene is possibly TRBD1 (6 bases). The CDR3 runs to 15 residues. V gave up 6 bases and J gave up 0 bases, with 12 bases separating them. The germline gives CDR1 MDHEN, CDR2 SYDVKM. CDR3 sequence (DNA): TGTGCCAGCAGGGGGGCGGCCTTTAGCAATCAGCCCCAGCATTTT. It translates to CASRGAAFSNQPQHF.

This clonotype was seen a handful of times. CDR3 protein: CASSPRQGSAGELFF. CDR3 in DNA: TGCGCCAGCAGCCCACGACAGGGGTCCGCCGGGGAGCTGTTTTTT. The chain is built from TRBV5-1 and TRBJ2-2; 8 bases fit TRBD1. The CDR3 loop spans 15 amino acids. Germline-derived CDR1 and CDR2 are SGHRS and YFSETQ. Trimming at V came to 4 bases and at J to 6 bases, leaving 8 bases not matched to a gene.

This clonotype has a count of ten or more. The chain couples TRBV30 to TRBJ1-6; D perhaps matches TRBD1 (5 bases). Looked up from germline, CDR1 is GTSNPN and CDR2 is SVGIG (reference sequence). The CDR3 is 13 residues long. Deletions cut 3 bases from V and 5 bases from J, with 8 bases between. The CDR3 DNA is TGTGCCTGGAGAGACAGCAATAATTCACCCCTCCACTTT. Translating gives CAWRDSNNSPLHF. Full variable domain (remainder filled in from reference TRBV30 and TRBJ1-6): SQTIHQWPATLVQPVGSPLSLECTVEGTSNPNLYWYRQAAGRGLQLLFYSVGIGQISSEVPQNLSASRPQDRQFILSSKKLLLSDSGFYLCAWRDSNNSPLHFGNGTRLTVT.

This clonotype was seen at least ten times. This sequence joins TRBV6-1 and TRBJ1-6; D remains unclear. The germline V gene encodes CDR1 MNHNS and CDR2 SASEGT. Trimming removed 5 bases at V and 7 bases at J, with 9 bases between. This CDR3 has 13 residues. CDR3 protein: CASSFDWNSPLHF. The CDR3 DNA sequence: TGTGCCAGCAGTTTTGATTGGAATTCACCCCTCCACTTT.

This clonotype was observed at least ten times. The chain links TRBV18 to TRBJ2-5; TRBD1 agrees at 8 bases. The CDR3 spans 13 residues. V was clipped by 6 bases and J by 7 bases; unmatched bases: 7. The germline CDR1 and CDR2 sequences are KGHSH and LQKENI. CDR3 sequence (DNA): TGTGCCAGCTCGGCCGGACAGGGCGCGACCCAGTACTTC. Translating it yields CASSAGQGATQYF.

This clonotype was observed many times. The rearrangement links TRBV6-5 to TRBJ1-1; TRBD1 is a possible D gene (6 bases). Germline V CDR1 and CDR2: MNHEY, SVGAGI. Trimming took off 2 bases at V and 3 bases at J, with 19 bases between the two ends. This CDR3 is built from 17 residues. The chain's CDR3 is CASSYTLRGAADTEAFF. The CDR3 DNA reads TGTGCCAGCAGTTACACCCTCCGGGGGGCGGCGGACACTGAAGCTTTCTTT.